Reported below is one T cell receptor beta chain. Its antigen is unknown. This entry comes from a study of shared clonotypes between healthy human individuals. Study in general: A couple of female and a few male donors aged 18 to 49 were enrolled. Per donor, CD8 memory used one plate, CD8 naive used two, CD4 memory used three and CD4 naive used three.

The authors split each subset's genomic DNA evenly across several immunoSEQ plates. Method: immunoSEQ multiplex PCR; TCRdb's copy keeps in-frame clones and lacks some. Of 1.5 million to 2.5 million clones listed, about 95% are singletons. Naivety among CD8 cells was defined by CD45RO negativity and positive CCR7 selection, thereby excluding terminally differentiated effector memory CD45RA+ cells. V shed 4 bases and J 6 bases; nucleotides not matched to a gene: 4. This CDR3 contains 14 residues. Germline V gene sequence: CDR1 SGHDT, CDR2 YYEEEE. General observations from the study: Generally, estimated richness proved larger in naive subsets than it did in memory subsets.

The genes are TRBV5-6 and TRBJ1-5; TRBD1 agrees at 10 bases. The sample comprised naive CD8+ T cells sorted from blood. This receptor was obtained from a man in his late teens or twenties in good health. The CDR3, as DNA: TGTGCCAGCAGCCCCGGGACAGGGGTTCAGCCCCAGCATTTT. Its translation: CASSPGTGVQPQHF.